What follows are 30 T cell receptor beta chains derived from one specimen sequenced in a study of cytomegalovirus exposure and HLA in healthy donors. With 60 Vbeta and 13 Jbeta primers, the PCR was carried out. Some clones are missing from TCRdb's copy, which holds only in-frame ones; the method was immunoSEQ multiplex PCR. The sample has tens of thousands of clones, 64% seen once. Sample: PBMCs. Receptors were obtained from a human donor in good health.

The chain carries TRBV5-1 and TRBJ1-2; no firm D call. CDR3 length: 12 residues. V was clipped by 1 base and J by 4 bases, with 5 bases between them. CDR1 SGHRS and CDR2 YFSETQ come from the germline V gene. CDR3: CASSLSSYGYTF. In DNA, the CDR3 is TGCGCCAGCAGCTTGTCCAGCTATGGCTACACCTTC.

Here the CDR3 reads CASSSTRTGGVKILETQYF. CDR3 bases: TGTGCCAGCAGCTCAACCAGGACAGGTGGTGTAAAGATTTTAGAGACCCAGTACTTC. V is TRBV11-2 and J is TRBJ2-5; 7 bases are shared with TRBD1. V dropped 4 bases and J dropped 4; count of bases not matched to a gene: 21. This CDR3 is built from 19 residues. Germline values: CDR1 SGHAT, CDR2 FQNNGV.

This chain links TRBV7-3 with TRBJ2-7; the D gene is possibly TRBD2 (7 bases). V was shortened by 5 bases and J by 2 bases, with 19 bases between the two germline ends. This CDR3 is 16 amino acids long. CDR1 and CDR2 from the germline V gene are SGHTA and FQGTGA. The CDR3 sequence is CASSPEGGFPPYEQYF. The CDR3 DNA is TGTGCCAGCAGCCCCGAGGGGGGGTTCCCTCCCTACGAGCAGTACTTC.

This chain joins TRBV10-3 and TRBJ2-1; 10 bases line up with TRBD2. The CDR3 runs to 15 residues. Per the germline V gene, CDR1 is ENHRY and CDR2 is SYGVKD. V shed 8 bases and J 4 bases; nucleotides not matched to a gene: 8. CDR3 loop: CAILAGGDFYNEQFF. In nucleotides, the CDR3 is TGTGCCATCTTAGCGGGGGGAGATTTTTACAATGAGCAGTTCTTC.

The chain is built from TRBV5-6 and TRBJ2-2; 7 bases line up with TRBD1. This CDR3 spans 15 amino acids. V shed 0 bases and J 5 bases; nucleotides not matched to a gene: 4. Germline lookup yields CDR1 SGHDT and CDR2 YYEEEE. The CDR3 bases are TGTGCCAGCAGCTTGGTGGGACAGTCGACCGGGGAGCTGTTTTTT. Protein sequence: CASSLVGQSTGELFF.

This chain joins TRBV2 and TRBJ2-3; 12 nucleotides match TRBD2. CDR1 and CDR2 (germline): SNHLY, FYNNEI. V lost 2 bases and J lost 6; bases outside the gene matches: 3. This CDR3 is built from 15 residues. CDR3 bases: TGTGCCAGCAGTGAAATGCTAGCGGGGGGGGATACGCAGTATTTT. Translating gives CASSEMLAGGDTQYF. Looking up the rest from reference TRBV2 and TRBJ2-3 gives the full variable domain: EPEVTQTPSHQVTQMGQEVILRCVPISNHLYFYWYRQILGQKVEFLVSFYNNEISEKSEIFDDQFSVERPDGSNFTLKIRSTKLEDSAMYFCASSEMLAGGDTQYFGPGTRLTVL.

The rearrangement joins TRBV6-5 to TRBJ1-3; 7 positions match TRBD1. Per the germline V gene, CDR1 is MNHEY and CDR2 is SVGAGI. V lost 6 bases and J lost 8; bases outside the gene matches: 7. This CDR3 has 13 residues. The CDR3 nucleotides read TGTGCCAGCAGAGGCGGACAGGAGGACACCATATATTTT. Translated: CASRGGQEDTIYF.

The chain couples TRBV11-2 to TRBJ1-1; no reliable D call. This CDR3 comprises 14 residues. The germline V gene has CDR1 SGHAT and CDR2 FQNNGV. Trimming took off 5 bases at V and 7 bases at J, with 17 bases between the two ends. CDR3 sequence (DNA): TGTGCCAGCAGCAAAGGGCGGAGGGCCGGTGAAGCTTTCTTT. Protein: CASSKGRRAGEAFF.

This clone was seen a handful of times. The chain recombines TRBV5-6 with TRBJ2-2; D remains unclear. Germline V gives CDR1 SGHDT, CDR2 YYEEEE. The CDR3 has 17 amino acids. The V gene lost 4 bases and the J gene lost 6 bases, with 22 bases spanning the gap. CDR3 bases: TGTGCCAGCAGCCCTTCTCTGGGCAGGCGTGGGTCCGGGGAGCTGTTTTTT. Its translation is CASSPSLGRRGSGELFF.

The rearrangement uses TRBV2 and TRBJ2-3; TRBD2 matches 10 bases. After removal of 3 bases from V and 2 bases from J, the junction contained 17 bases not matched to a gene. Germline loops: CDR1 SNHLY, CDR2 FYNNEI. The CDR3 runs to 20 residues. The CDR3 coding sequence is TGTGCCAGCAGTGATTCCCCACCAACCGTAGCGGGGGGATACACAGATACGCAGTATTTT. Translated, it gives CASSDSPPTVAGGYTDTQYF.

The chain carries TRBV7-9 and TRBJ1-1; D may be TRBD1 (5 bases). The CDR3 extends over 14 amino acids. V gave up 5 bases and J gave up 4 bases, with 14 bases separating them. The germline V gene has CDR1 SEHNR and CDR2 FQNEAQ (reference sequence). The CDR3 DNA reads as TGTGCCAGCAGCCGCGGGGAGGGGCTCACTGAAGCTTTCTTT. Protein sequence: CASSRGEGLTEAFF.

In nucleotides, the CDR3 is TGTGCCAGCAGCTTAGCTCTTGGACTAGCTAGCACAGATACGCAGTATTTT. Protein sequence: CASSLALGLASTDTQYF. This rearrangement joins TRBV5-6 to TRBJ2-3, with 8 bases matching TRBD2. CDR1 is SGHDT, CDR2 YYEEEE, per germline. CDR3 length: 17 amino acids. The V segment lost 2 bases and the J segment 0 bases; nucleotides outside the gene matches: 8.

As to this clone: Different DNA sequences within this sample yield the same CDR3. The DNA of the CDR3 is TGCGCCAGCAGCTCCTCCGGGGGGTCCTACAATGAGCAGTTCTTC. It encodes CASSSSGGSYNEQFF. The rearrangement links TRBV5-1 to TRBJ2-1; 7 nucleotides agree with TRBD2. Germline lookup yields CDR1 SGHRS and CDR2 YFSETQ. This CDR3 region has 15 residues. Trimming took 3 bases from V and 1 from J; bases not matched to a gene: 4.

In its sample, this clone was seen a few times. The V gene is TRBV5-6, the J gene TRBJ1-4; D is perhaps TRBD1 (6 bases). The CDR3 is 15 amino acids. V was trimmed by 4 bases and J by 4 bases, leaving 14 bases between them. Germline CDR1 reads SGHDT; CDR2 reads YYEEEE. CDR3 coding DNA: TGTGCCAGCAGCCTAAGACAGGAAATTAATGAAAAACTGTTTTTT. Its protein product is CASSLRQEINEKLFF.

The V and J genes are TRBV4-2 and TRBJ1-2; D ambiguous. This CDR3 region has 14 residues. The V end lost 0 bases, the J end lost 2 bases, and 7 bases lay between the germline ends. The germline V gene encodes CDR1 LGHNA and CDR2 YNFKEQ. As DNA, the CDR3 is TGTGCCAGCAGCCAAGATGCCAGAAACTATGGCTACACCTTC. The encoded protein is CASSQDARNYGYTF.

Comment on this clone: Other DNA sequences in the sample encode the same CDR3. The chain uses TRBV9 and TRBJ2-3; tentative D call: TRBD2 (7 bases). Germline CDR1 SGDLS, CDR2 YYNGEE. The germline V and J ends were trimmed by 2 bases and 7 bases, with 14 bases remaining between them. This CDR3 region has 14 residues. The CDR3 region has the DNA TGTGCCAGCAGCGTGGGGGGGCCCCAGAATACGCAGTATTTT. As protein: CASSVGGPQNTQYF.

This clone showed up just a few times. The chain employs TRBV7-7 and TRBJ2-5, with a possible D match to TRBD2 (6 bases). This CDR3 comprises 16 residues. Germline assignment: CDR1 SSHAT and CDR2 FNYEAQ (reference sequence). Trimming removed 2 bases at V and 1 base at J, with 14 bases between. The CDR3 sequence is CASSLSTGEVQETQYF. CDR3 nucleotides: TGTGCCAGCAGCTTATCGACTGGGGAGGTCCAAGAGACCCAGTACTTC.

The chain is built from TRBV5-4 and TRBJ1-2, with D maybe TRBD1 (5 bases). V was shortened by 0 bases and J by 9 bases, with 15 bases between the two germline ends. The CDR3 runs 14 residues. The germline CDR1 and CDR2 sequences are SGHNT and YYREEE (reference sequence). Here the CDR3 reads CASSLEGQGWSYTF. CDR3 coding DNA: TGTGCCAGCAGCTTGGAGGGCCAGGGCTGGAGCTACACCTTC. The full variable domain, in which reference TRBV5-4 and TRBJ1-2 provide the parts outside the CDR3, is ETGVTQSPTHLIKTRGQQVTLRCSSQSGHNTVSWYQQALGQGPQFIFQYYREEENGRGNFPPRFSGLQFPNYSSELNVNALELDDSALYLCASSLEGQGWSYTFGSGTRLTVV.

The gene calls are TRBV7-3 and TRBJ2-2; D remains unclear. The CDR3 loop spans 13 amino acids. The germline gives CDR1 SGHTA, CDR2 FQGTGA. V lost 1 base and J 4 bases, leaving 4 bases between the germline ends. CDR3 sequence (DNA): TGTGCCAGCAGCTTAAAAGCCACCGGGGAGCTGTTTTTT. Translating gives CASSLKATGELFF.

The V call is TRBV19, the J call TRBJ1-5; 9 bases line up with TRBD1. The CDR3 consists of 16 residues. V trimming: 5 bases; J trimming: 2 bases; junction bases outside the gene matches: 7. The germline V gene has CDR1 LNHDA and CDR2 SQIVND (reference sequence). The CDR3 nucleotides are TGTGCCAGTAGTTTACAGGGGGCGCGAGGCAATCAGCCCCAGCATTTT. Protein: CASSLQGARGNQPQHF.

The V and J genes are TRBV11-2 and TRBJ2-1; TRBD2 is a possible D gene (6 bases). In germline, CDR1 is SGHAT, CDR2 FQNNGV. Trimming left V 0 bases short and J 3 bases short, with 12 bases between. This CDR3 is built from 16 residues. The CDR3 here is CASSLEASGFYNEQFF. The CDR3 nucleotides read TGTGCCAGCAGCTTAGAAGCCAGCGGGTTCTACAATGAGCAGTTCTTC.

This clone appeared a few times. The chain's CDR3 is CASSLRGRADIQYF. The CDR3 nucleotides read TGTGCCAGCAGTTTGCGGGGGCGGGCGGACATTCAGTACTTC. V usage is TRBV27 and J usage is TRBJ2-4; possible D gene TRBD2, 7 bases. This CDR3 spans 14 amino acids. V lost 3 bases to trimming and J lost 8 bases, with 14 bases between them. Germline loops: CDR1 MNHEY, CDR2 SMNVEV (reference sequence).

The chain links TRBV23-1 to TRBJ1-2; 7 bases agree with TRBD1. TRBV23-1 is identified as an open reading frame with a role that is uncertain. The CDR3 sequence is 17 residues long. V lost 8 bases and J lost 2; bases outside the gene matches: 17. The CDR3 here is CASGSSGRQGENYGYTF. DNA for the CDR3: TGCGCCAGCGGATCGTCGGGTCGACAGGGCGAAAACTATGGCTACACCTTC.

The chain uses TRBV7-2 and TRBJ2-5, with 7 bases fitting TRBD2. This CDR3 comprises 15 residues. Germline loops: CDR1 SGHTA, CDR2 FQGNSA. V trimming: 5 bases; J trimming: 2 bases; junction bases outside the gene matches: 8. The CDR3 DNA reads TGTGCCAGCAGCCCTAGGTGGGGGGGGCAAGAGACCCAGTACTTC. This gives the protein CASSPRWGGQETQYF.

The CDR3 DNA reads as TGTGCCGCGGGACAGTCTAATTCACCCCTCCACTTT. Its translation is CAAGQSNSPLHF. This rearrangement joins TRBV10-3 to TRBJ1-6, with 7 bases that match TRBD1. The CDR3 has 12 residues. Germline CDR1 ENHRY, CDR2 SYGVKD. The junction had 4 bases not matched to a gene; V was cut back by 11 bases and J by 6 bases.

The V gene is TRBV18, the J gene TRBJ1-2, with a weak D call TRBD1 (5 bases). Germline values: CDR1 KGHSH, CDR2 LQKENI. This CDR3 has 14 amino acids. V lost 3 bases and J lost 3, with 11 bases in between. DNA of the CDR3: TGTGCCAGCTCACCTACAGGATTTGACTATGGCTACACCTTC. Encoded protein: CASSPTGFDYGYTF.

This clone was seen a few times. The genes are TRBV5-4 and TRBJ1-1, with 7 bases identical to TRBD1. CDR3 length: 13 residues. CDR1 and CDR2 from the germline V gene are SGHNT and YYREEE (reference sequence). The trim removed 0 bases at V and 10 bases at J, leaving 6 bases unmatched. The CDR3 reads CASSLGQGVVAFF. Here the CDR3 DNA reads TGTGCCAGCAGCTTGGGGCAGGGGGTTGTAGCTTTCTTT.

V usage is TRBV6-1 and J usage is TRBJ1-5, with 7 nucleotides matching TRBD1. V lost 6 bases to trimming and J lost 2 bases; unmatched junction nucleotides: 4. CDR3 length: 14 residues. CDR1 and CDR2 from the germline V gene are MNHNS and SASEGT. The CDR3 nucleotides are TGTGCCAGCAGGGAAACAGGGGGCAATCAGCCCCAGCATTTT. Protein: CASRETGGNQPQHF.

This clone has only one observation. The chain couples TRBV27 to TRBJ1-3; 7 bases match TRBD1. Per germline, CDR1 MNHEY and CDR2 SMNVEV (reference sequence). V lost 5 bases, J lost 2 bases, and 9 bases stayed unmatched. CDR3 length: 16 amino acids. CDR3 nucleotide sequence: TGTGCCAGCAGTCCGACGGGGACAGCGCCTGGAAACACCATATATTTT. It translates to CASSPTGTAPGNTIYF.

The chain combines TRBV7-9 with TRBJ2-5; 10 nucleotides align to TRBD2. V dropped 3 bases and J dropped 2; count of bases not matched to a gene: 0. The CDR3 extends over 14 amino acids. The germline gives CDR1 SEHNR, CDR2 FQNEAQ (reference sequence). The CDR3 DNA sequence: TGTGCCAGCAGCTTGACTAGCGGGCAAGAGACCCAGTACTTC. It translates to CASSLTSGQETQYF.